This T cell receptor beta chain derives from a study of tumor and adjacent non-tumor tissue in lung cancer. Study-wide results and limits: Shorter survival was associated with higher TCR diversity in tumors.

This clonotype appeared many times. As yet, its antigen is unknown. This sample's RNA came from whole unsorted tissue. TCRbeta libraries were built with three rounds of nested PCR, modified from ARM-PCR. TCRdb processed the multiplex PCR reads anew with MiXCR; each CDR3 protein has one entry. The table includes approximately 120,000 distinct CDR3 sequences, approximately 66% detected once. Germline V gene lookup returns CDR1 DFQATT and CDR2 SNEGSKA (reference sequence). The CDR3 extends over 11 amino acids. The germline V and J ends were trimmed by 5 bases and 8 bases, with 9 bases remaining between them.

The genes are TRBV20-1 and TRBJ1-4; D gene uncertain. The receptor was derived from a man under 40 with non-small cell lung cancer. Sequencing input: lung tumor tissue. The CDR3 sequence is CSAYQGEKLFF. CDR3 DNA sequence: TGCAGTGCTTACCAAGGGGAAAAACTGTTTTTT.